This T cell receptor (beta chain) was recorded in a study of blood T cell repertoires in COVID-19. About the research overall: COVID-19 samples from acute and convalescent phases originated in the United States, Italy and Spain. T cells, B-cell-depleted T cells, or PBMCs supplied cDNA or gDNA.

In the original processing: Amplification from reference gene primers served as the basis for estimated nucleated cell counts. The method was immunoSEQ multiplex PCR; TCRdb's version includes in-frame clones alone and lacks a portion of them. From that table come the V and J calls and clone size; the DNA was used to work out D and trimming. The sample lists approximately 210,000 clones, approximately 90% seen once, with around 0.72% in the top ten. Germline lookup yields CDR1 MDHEN and CDR2 SYDVKM. V gave up 4 bases and J gave up 1 base; unmatched junction bases: 4. CDR3 length equals 15 residues. The V call is TRBV28, the J call TRBJ1-5; 7 positions match TRBD1. The sequence was collected from a man between 35 and 55 years old with acute or convalescent COVID-19. The specimen was peripheral blood. CDR3 residues: CASSSGGASNQPQHF. CDR3 nucleotides: TGTGCCAGCAGTTCAGGGGGTGCCAGCAATCAGCCCCAGCATTTT.